The clone carrying this T cell receptor beta chain was observed a single time. This entry is derived from a study of blood T cell repertoires in COVID-19. Whole-study context: Italy, Spain and the United States were the sources of the convalescent and acute COVID-19 samples. PBMCs, B-cell-depleted T cells, or T cells provided the cDNA or gDNA that made up the material.

CDR3 length: 21 residues. CDR1 and CDR2 (germline): SGHTA, FQGNSA. Germline trimming cut 0 bases from V and 2 bases from J; bases unmatched to any gene: 15. In the original analysis: It was from reference gene primer amplification that nucleated cell counts were estimated. The table came from immunoSEQ multiplex PCR; TCRdb's copy has only in-frame clones and leaves some out. The V and J calls and clone size are taken from that table; D and trimming were inferred from the DNA. The table shows about 270,000 clones, with 80% to 95% occurring only once. The sequencing sample was made of peripheral blood. The chain has TRBV7-2 and TRBJ2-2; 10 bases are a match to TRBD2. The TCR was taken from a person in their late teens or twenties with COVID-19, enrolled during active disease. CDR3 in amino acids: CASSLAVQGSVLAGNTGELFF. CDR3 nucleotide sequence: TGTGCCAGCAGCTTAGCTGTCCAGGGAAGCGTACTAGCGGGAAACACCGGGGAGCTGTTTTTT.